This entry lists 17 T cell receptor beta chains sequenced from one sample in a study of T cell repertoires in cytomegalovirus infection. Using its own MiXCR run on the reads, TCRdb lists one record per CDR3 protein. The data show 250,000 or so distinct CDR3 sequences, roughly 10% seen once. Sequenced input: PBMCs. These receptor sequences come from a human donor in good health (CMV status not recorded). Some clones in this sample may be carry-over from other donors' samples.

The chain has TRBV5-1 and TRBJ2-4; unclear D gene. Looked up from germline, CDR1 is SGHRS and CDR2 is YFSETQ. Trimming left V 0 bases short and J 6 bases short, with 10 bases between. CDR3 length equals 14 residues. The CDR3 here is CASSLGTMGNIQYF. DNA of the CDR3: TGCGCCAGCAGCTTGGGAACAATGGGAAACATTCAGTACTTC.

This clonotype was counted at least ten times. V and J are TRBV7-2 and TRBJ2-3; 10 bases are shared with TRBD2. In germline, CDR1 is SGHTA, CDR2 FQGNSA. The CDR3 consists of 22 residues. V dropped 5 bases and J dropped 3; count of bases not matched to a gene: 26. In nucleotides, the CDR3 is TGTGCCAGCAGCCCTAAAGGAGGGCTAGCGGGAGAACCCCTTACCGTGACAGATACGCAGTATTTT. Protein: CASSPKGGLAGEPLTVTDTQYF.

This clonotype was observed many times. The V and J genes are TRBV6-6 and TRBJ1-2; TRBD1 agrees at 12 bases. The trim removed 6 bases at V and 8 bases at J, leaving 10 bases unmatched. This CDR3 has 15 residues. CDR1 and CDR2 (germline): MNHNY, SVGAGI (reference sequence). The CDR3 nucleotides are TGTGCCAGCAGGCCTCCGGGACAGGGGGCAGAAGGCTACACCTTC. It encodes CASRPPGQGAEGYTF.

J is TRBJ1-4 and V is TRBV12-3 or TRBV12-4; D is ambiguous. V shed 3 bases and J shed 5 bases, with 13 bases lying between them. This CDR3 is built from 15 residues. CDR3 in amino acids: CASSLVAATNEKLFF. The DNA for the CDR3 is TGTGCCAGCAGTTTGGTGGCAGCCACCAATGAAAAACTGTTTTTT.

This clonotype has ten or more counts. CDR3 amino acids: CASSYSTTNTEAFF. For the CDR3, the DNA is TGTGCCAGCAGTTACTCGACCACGAACACTGAAGCTTTCTTT. This rearrangement joins TRBV6-5 to TRBJ1-1; D not resolved. From germline, CDR1 is MNHEY and CDR2 SVGAGI. Trimming stripped 0 bases from V and 1 base from J, with 6 bases between. CDR3 length equals 14 residues.

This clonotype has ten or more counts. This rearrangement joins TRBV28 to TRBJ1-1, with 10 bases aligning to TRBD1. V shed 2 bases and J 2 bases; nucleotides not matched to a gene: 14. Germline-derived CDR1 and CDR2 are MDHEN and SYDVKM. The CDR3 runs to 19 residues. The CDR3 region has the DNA TGTGCCAGCAGTTTACCCGGGACAGGGGCCTTCAGCGCTAACACTGAAGCTTTCTTT. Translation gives CASSLPGTGAFSANTEAFF. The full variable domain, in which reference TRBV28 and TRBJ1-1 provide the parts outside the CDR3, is DVKVTQSSRYLVKRTGEKVFLECVQDMDHENMFWYRQDPGLGLRLIYFSYDVKMKEKGDIPEGYSVSREKKERFSLILESASTNQTSMYLCASSLPGTGAFSANTEAFFGQGTRLTVV.

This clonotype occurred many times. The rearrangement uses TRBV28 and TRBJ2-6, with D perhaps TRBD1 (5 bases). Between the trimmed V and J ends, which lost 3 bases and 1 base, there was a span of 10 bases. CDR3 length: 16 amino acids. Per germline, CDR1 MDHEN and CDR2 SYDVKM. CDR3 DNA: TGTGCCAGCAGTTTCCTTCAGGGATCTGGGGCCAACGTCCTGACTTTC. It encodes CASSFLQGSGANVLTF.

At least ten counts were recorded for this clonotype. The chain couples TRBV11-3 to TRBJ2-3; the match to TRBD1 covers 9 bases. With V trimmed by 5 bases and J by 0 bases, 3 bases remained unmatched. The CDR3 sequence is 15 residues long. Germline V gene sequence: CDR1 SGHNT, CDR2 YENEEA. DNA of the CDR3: TGTGCCAGCAGCCGGACAGGGGTTAGCACAGATACGCAGTATTTT. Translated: CASSRTGVSTDTQYF.

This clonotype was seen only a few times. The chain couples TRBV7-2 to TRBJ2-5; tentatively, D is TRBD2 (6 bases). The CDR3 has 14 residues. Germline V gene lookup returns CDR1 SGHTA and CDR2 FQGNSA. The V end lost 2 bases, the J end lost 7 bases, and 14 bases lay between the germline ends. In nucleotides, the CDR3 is TGTGCCAGCAGCTTATTGGAGCGGGCCGGGACCCAGTACTTC. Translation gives CASSLLERAGTQYF.

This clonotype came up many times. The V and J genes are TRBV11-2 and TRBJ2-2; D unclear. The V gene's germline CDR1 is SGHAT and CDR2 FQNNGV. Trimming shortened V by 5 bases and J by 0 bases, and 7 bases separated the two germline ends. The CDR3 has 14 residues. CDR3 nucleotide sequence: TGTGCCAGCAGCACCGTGGCGAACACCGGGGAGCTGTTTTTT. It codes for CASSTVANTGELFF.

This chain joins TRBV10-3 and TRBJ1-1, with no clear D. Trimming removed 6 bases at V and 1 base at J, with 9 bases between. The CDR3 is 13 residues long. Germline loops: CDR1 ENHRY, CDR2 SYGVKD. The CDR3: CAISQASNTEAFF. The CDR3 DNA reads TGTGCCATCAGCCAAGCATCGAACACTGAAGCTTTCTTT.

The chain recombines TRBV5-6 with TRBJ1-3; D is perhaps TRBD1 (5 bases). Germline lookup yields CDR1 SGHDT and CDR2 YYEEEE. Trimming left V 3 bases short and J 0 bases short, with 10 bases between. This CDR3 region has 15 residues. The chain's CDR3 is CASSSGLHSGNTIYF. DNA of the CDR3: TGTGCCAGCAGCTCGGGACTCCACTCTGGAAACACCATATATTTT.

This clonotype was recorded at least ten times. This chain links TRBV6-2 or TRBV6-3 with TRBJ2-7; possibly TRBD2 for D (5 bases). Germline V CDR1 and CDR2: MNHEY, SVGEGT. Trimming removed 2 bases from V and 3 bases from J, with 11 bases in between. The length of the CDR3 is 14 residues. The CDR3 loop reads CASSYGGGLYEQYF. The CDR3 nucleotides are TGTGCCAGCAGTTACGGTGGAGGTCTCTACGAGCAGTACTTC.

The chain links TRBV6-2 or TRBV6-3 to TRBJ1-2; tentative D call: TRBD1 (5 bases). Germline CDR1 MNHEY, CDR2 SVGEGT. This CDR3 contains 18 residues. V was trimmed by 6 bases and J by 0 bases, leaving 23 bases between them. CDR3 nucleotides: TGTGCCAGCAGCGCCACAACGTCGACAGCGGCAGCTAACTATGGCTACACCTTC. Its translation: CASSATTSTAAANYGYTF.

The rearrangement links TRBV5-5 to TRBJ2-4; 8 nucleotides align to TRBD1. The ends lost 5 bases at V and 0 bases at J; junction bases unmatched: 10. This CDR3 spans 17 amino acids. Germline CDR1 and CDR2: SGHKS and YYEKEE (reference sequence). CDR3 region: CASSPRDRTLAKNIQYF. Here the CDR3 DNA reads TGTGCCAGCAGTCCCCGGGACAGGACACTAGCCAAAAACATTCAGTACTTC.

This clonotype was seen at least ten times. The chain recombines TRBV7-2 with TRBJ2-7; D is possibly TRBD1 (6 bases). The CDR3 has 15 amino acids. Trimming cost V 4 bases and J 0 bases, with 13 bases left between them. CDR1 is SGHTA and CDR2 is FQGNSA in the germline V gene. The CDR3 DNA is TGTGCCAGCAGCTCCCTGGACAGCCTCTCCTACGAGCAGTACTTC. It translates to CASSSLDSLSYEQYF. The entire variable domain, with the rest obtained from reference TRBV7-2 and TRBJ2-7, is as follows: GAGVSQSPSNKVTEKGKDVELRCDPISGHTALYWYRQSLGQGLEFLIYFQGNSAPDKSGLPSDRFSAERTGGSVSTLTIQRTQQEDSAVYLCASSSLDSLSYEQYFGPGTRLTVT.

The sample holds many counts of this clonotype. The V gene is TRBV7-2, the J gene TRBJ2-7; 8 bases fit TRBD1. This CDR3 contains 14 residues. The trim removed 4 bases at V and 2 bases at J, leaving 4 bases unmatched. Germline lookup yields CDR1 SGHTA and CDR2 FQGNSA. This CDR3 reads CASSSGQVAYEQYF. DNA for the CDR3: TGTGCCAGCAGCTCGGGACAGGTCGCCTACGAGCAGTACTTC.